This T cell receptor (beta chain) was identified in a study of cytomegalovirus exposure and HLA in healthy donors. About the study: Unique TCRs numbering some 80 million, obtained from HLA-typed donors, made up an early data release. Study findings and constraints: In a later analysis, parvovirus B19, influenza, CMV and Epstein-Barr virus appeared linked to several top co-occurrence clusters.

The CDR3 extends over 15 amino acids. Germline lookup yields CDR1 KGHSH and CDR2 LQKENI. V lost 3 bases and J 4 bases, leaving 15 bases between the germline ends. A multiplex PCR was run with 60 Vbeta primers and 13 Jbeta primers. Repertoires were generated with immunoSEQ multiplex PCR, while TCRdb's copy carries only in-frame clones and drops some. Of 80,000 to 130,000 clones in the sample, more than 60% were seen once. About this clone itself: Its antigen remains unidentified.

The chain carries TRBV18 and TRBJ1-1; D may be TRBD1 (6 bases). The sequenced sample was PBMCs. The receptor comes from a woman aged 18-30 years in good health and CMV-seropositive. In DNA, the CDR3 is TGTGCCAGCTCACCTCAACAGGGTGGGGGCACTGAAGCTTTCTTT. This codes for CASSPQQGGGTEAFF. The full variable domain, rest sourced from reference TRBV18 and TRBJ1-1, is NAGVMQNPRHLVRRRGQEARLRCSPMKGHSHVYWYRQLPEEGLKFMVYLQKENIIDESGMPKERFSAEFPKEGPSILRIQQVVRGDSAAYFCASSPQQGGGTEAFFGQGTRLTVV.